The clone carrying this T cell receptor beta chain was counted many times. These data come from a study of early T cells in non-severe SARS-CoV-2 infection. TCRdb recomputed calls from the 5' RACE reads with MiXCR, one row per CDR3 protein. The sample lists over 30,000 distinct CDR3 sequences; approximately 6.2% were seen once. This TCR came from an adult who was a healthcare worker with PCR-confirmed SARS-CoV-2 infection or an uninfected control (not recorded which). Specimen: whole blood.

The CDR3 region is CASSFPAGSSYNEQFF. The CDR3 nucleotides are TGTGCCAGCAGTTTTCCAGCGGGGAGCTCCTACAATGAGCAGTTCTTC. This rearrangement joins TRBV12-3 or TRBV12-4 to TRBJ2-1; the match to TRBD2 covers 7 bases. Losses at the gene ends were 3 bases for V and 0 bases for J; bases not matched to a gene: 5. The CDR3 has 16 residues.